The present T cell receptor (beta chain) was sequenced within a study of T-cell reconstitution after alpha-beta-depleted transplantation in children. General study results and limits: Alpha-beta T cells about two months after transplant reportedly derived from several hundred expanded graft clones.

Comments on this clonotype: The antigen is undetermined.

The CDR3 is made up of 17 amino acids. The germline V gene has CDR1 DFQATT and CDR2 SNEGSKA (reference sequence). Between the trimmed V and J ends, which lost 6 bases and 0 bases, there was a span of 18 bases. It was with unique molecular identifiers that the TCRbeta library was prepared. TCRdb independently ran MiXCR on the PCR reads; one entry per CDR3 protein. This sample has 610,000 or so distinct CDR3 sequences, with around 27% found just once. This material consisted of PBMCs, taken before TCRalphabeta/CD19-depleted stem cell transplant. The clonotype was recovered from a boy under two years old with Wiskott-Aldrich syndrome, due to receive a stem cell transplant. The chain carries TRBV20-1 and TRBJ2-6; D not certain. The CDR3 region has the DNA TGCAGTGCCTCCGGCAGGAAGACCATCTCTGGGGCCAACGTCCTGACTTTC. Translation: CSASGRKTISGANVLTF.